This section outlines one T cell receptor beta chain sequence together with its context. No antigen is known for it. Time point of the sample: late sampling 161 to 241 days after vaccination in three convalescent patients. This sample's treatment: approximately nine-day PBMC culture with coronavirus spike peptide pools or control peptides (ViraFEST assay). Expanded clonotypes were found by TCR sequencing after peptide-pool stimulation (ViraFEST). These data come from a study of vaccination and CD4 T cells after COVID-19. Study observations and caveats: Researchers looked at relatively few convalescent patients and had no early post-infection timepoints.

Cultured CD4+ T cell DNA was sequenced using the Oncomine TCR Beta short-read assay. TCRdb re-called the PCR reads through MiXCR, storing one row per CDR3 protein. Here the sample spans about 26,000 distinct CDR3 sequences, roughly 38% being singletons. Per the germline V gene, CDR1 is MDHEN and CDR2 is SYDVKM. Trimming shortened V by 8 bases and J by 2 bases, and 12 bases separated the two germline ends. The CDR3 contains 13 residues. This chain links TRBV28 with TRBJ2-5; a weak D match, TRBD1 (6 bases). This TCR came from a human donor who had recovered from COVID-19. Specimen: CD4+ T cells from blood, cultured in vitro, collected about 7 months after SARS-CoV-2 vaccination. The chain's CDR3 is CASLDRNQETQYF. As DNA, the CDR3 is TGTGCCAGCCTGGACAGAAATCAAGAGACCCAGTACTTC.